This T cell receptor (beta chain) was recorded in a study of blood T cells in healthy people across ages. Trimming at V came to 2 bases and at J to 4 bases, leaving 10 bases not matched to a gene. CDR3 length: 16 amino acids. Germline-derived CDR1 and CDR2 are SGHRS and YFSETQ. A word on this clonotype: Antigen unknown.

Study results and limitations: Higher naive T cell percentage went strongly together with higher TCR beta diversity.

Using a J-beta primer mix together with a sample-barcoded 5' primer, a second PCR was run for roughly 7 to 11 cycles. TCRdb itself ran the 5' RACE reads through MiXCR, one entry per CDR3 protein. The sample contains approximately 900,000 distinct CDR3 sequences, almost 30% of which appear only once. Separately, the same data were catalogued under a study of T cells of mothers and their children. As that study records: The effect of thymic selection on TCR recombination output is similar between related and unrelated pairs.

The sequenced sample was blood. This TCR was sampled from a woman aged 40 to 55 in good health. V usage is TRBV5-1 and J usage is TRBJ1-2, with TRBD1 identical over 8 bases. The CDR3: CASSFDSGRGPYGYTF. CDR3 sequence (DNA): TGCGCCAGCAGCTTCGATTCGGGCAGGGGGCCCTATGGCTACACCTTC. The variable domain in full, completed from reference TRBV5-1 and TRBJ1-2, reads KAGVTQTPRYLIKTRGQQVTLSCSPISGHRSVSWYQQTPGQGLQFLFEYFSETQRNKGNFPGRFSGRQFSNSRSEMNVSTLELGDSALYLCASSFDSGRGPYGYTFGSGTRLTVV.